These T cell receptor beta chains were read from a single sample in a study of T cell responses to AZD1222 COVID-19 vaccine. Only in-frame clones appear in the TCRdb table, and some are missing; sequencing was by immunoSEQ multiplex PCR. The table includes about 150,000 clones, 70% to 90% detected once. Source: peripheral blood, taken on day 0 of AZD1222 vaccination. The receptor set was obtained from an adult in good health. The CDR3 runs from the conserved cysteine through the conserved F or W. Each record gives: J gene, D gene, clone size, V gene, CDR3 DNA, CDR3 protein. A D gene is named only where the DNA matches it firmly. Some rows mark clone size as missing; the rest say once, few, many or name a class of expanded clone.

j_call: TRBJ1-3
d_call: TRBD1
clone_size: .
v_call: TRBV5-4
cdr3_nt: TGTGCCAGCAGCTCAGCCGGACAGGGAAGAAACACCATATATTTT
cdr3_aa: CASSSAGQGRNTIYF

j_call: TRBJ1-1
d_call: TRBD1
clone_size: .
v_call: TRBV5-4
cdr3_nt: TGTGCCAGCAGCTTGGGTTTTGGGACAGTGAACACTGAAGCTTTCTTT
cdr3_aa: CASSLGFGTVNTEAFF

j_call: TRBJ1-1
d_call: TRBD1
clone_size: .
v_call: TRBV18
cdr3_nt: TGTGCCAGCTCGAACCGGGACAGGGGGCTAACTGAAGCTTTCTTT
cdr3_aa: CASSNRDRGLTEAFF

j_call: TRBJ2-3
d_call: TRBD2
clone_size: once
v_call: TRBV7-9
cdr3_nt: TGTGCCAGCAGCCGTTTGGGACTAGCGGGGGTCACAGATACGCAGTATTTT
cdr3_aa: CASSRLGLAGVTDTQYF

j_call: TRBJ2-5
d_call: TRBD1
clone_size: .
v_call: TRBV5-1
cdr3_nt: TGCGCCAGCAGCTCAACACAGGGGGCTATCCGAGAGACCCAGTACTTC
cdr3_aa: CASSSTQGAIRETQYF

j_call: TRBJ2-5
d_call: TRBD2
clone_size: .
v_call: TRBV3-1/TRBV3-2
cdr3_nt: TGTGCCAGCAGCCAAGATTTGCTGAGGACTAGCGCGGAGACCCAGTACTTC
cdr3_aa: CASSQDLLRTSAETQYF

j_call: TRBJ2-7
d_call: .
clone_size: once
v_call: TRBV15
cdr3_nt: TGTGCCACCAGCAGAGATGGCAGAAACTACGAGCAGTACTTC
cdr3_aa: CATSRDGRNYEQYF

j_call: TRBJ2-1
d_call: .
clone_size: .
v_call: TRBV12-3/TRBV12-4
cdr3_nt: TGTGCCAGCACTGAGGGACTTTATGAGCAGTTCTTC
cdr3_aa: CASTEGLYEQFF

j_call: TRBJ1-4
d_call: .
clone_size: .
v_call: TRBV4-1
cdr3_nt: TGCGCCAGCAGCCAACGTAGGGCTGCAACTAATGAAAAACTGTTTTTT
cdr3_aa: CASSQRRAATNEKLFF

j_call: TRBJ1-2
d_call: .
clone_size: .
v_call: TRBV7-9
cdr3_nt: TGTGCCAGCAGCTTAGCGCGCTCCACAGGAAAGGGCTACACCTTC
cdr3_aa: CASSLARSTGKGYTF

j_call: TRBJ2-5
d_call: .
clone_size: once
v_call: TRBV9
cdr3_nt: TGTGCCAGCAGCTCACGTATCGGCGAGACCCAGTACTTC
cdr3_aa: CASSSRIGETQYF

j_call: TRBJ1-3
d_call: TRBD1
clone_size: .
v_call: TRBV5-6
cdr3_nt: TGTGCCAGCACCCTGACAGGGGCAGGAAACACCATATATTTT
cdr3_aa: CASTLTGAGNTIYF

j_call: TRBJ1-5
d_call: .
clone_size: .
v_call: TRBV28
cdr3_nt: TGTGCCAGCAGTACCTCGTGGGGGGCTCCCAATCAGCCCCAGCATTTT
cdr3_aa: CASSTSWGAPNQPQHF

j_call: TRBJ1-5
d_call: .
clone_size: .
v_call: TRBV27
cdr3_nt: TGTGCCAGCAGTTTATCGCCCAATCAGCCCCAGCATTTT
cdr3_aa: CASSLSPNQPQHF

j_call: TRBJ2-3
d_call: TRBD2
clone_size: .
v_call: TRBV4-2
cdr3_nt: TGTGCCAGCAGCCCCGGGACTAGCGGGGGCACAGATACGCAGTATTTT
cdr3_aa: CASSPGTSGGTDTQYF

j_call: TRBJ2-1
d_call: .
clone_size: .
v_call: TRBV7-9
cdr3_nt: TGTGCCAGCAGCTTAGACCTTATCAATGAGCAGTTCTTC
cdr3_aa: CASSLDLINEQFF

j_call: TRBJ1-1
d_call: .
clone_size: .
v_call: TRBV5-5
cdr3_nt: TGTGCCAGCCACCTCGGAGGAATTGGCACTGAAGCTTTCTTT
cdr3_aa: CASHLGGIGTEAFF

j_call: TRBJ2-3
d_call: .
clone_size: .
v_call: TRBV14
cdr3_nt: TGTGCCAGCAGCCAAGCCGGGGGGCCGGGAACAGATACGCAGTATTTT
cdr3_aa: CASSQAGGPGTDTQYF

j_call: TRBJ2-1
d_call: TRBD2
clone_size: .
v_call: TRBV7-6
cdr3_nt: TGTGCCAGCAGCCCGACTAGCGGGACGTCCAATGAGCAGTTCTTC
cdr3_aa: CASSPTSGTSNEQFF

j_call: TRBJ1-3
d_call: .
clone_size: .
v_call: TRBV11-3
cdr3_nt: TGTGCCAGCAGCCCCGGGACTGGCTCTGGAAACACCATATATTTT
cdr3_aa: CASSPGTGSGNTIYF

j_call: TRBJ2-6
d_call: .
clone_size: .
v_call: TRBV6-6
cdr3_nt: TGTGCCAGCAGTTACTCGTCAAGGGACCCCAACGTCCTGACTTTC
cdr3_aa: CASSYSSRDPNVLTF

j_call: TRBJ1-5
d_call: TRBD1
clone_size: .
v_call: TRBV4-1
cdr3_nt: TGCGCCAGCAGCCGAGACAGGGAAAGCAATCAGCCCCAGCATTTT
cdr3_aa: CASSRDRESNQPQHF

j_call: TRBJ1-1
d_call: .
clone_size: .
v_call: TRBV11-3
cdr3_nt: TGTGCCAGCAGCCTAAGCGGCGGGAACACTGAAGCTTTCTTT
cdr3_aa: CASSLSGGNTEAFF

j_call: TRBJ2-7
d_call: TRBD1
clone_size: once
v_call: TRBV5-6
cdr3_nt: TGTGCCAGCAGCAGCAACAGGGGGATGGTTTACGAGCAGTACTTC
cdr3_aa: CASSSNRGMVYEQYF

j_call: TRBJ1-1
d_call: .
clone_size: .
v_call: TRBV19
cdr3_nt: TGTGCCAGTAGTCTTTTGGGGGAGAACACTGAAGCTTTCTTT
cdr3_aa: CASSLLGENTEAFF

j_call: TRBJ1-2
d_call: .
clone_size: once
v_call: TRBV3-1/TRBV3-2
cdr3_nt: TGTGCCAGCAGCCGTACTAACGATGACGTCAATGGCTACACCTTC
cdr3_aa: CASSRTNDDVNGYTF

j_call: TRBJ2-5
d_call: TRBD2
clone_size: once
v_call: TRBV18
cdr3_nt: TGTGCCAGCTCACCAGGGCTAGCGGGGGCCCTACAAGAGACCCAGTACTTC
cdr3_aa: CASSPGLAGALQETQYF

j_call: TRBJ2-2
d_call: .
clone_size: .
v_call: TRBV11-2
cdr3_nt: TGTGCCAGCAGCTCGCCGACAGACACGAACACCGGGGAGCTGTTTTTT
cdr3_aa: CASSSPTDTNTGELFF

j_call: TRBJ1-5
d_call: .
clone_size: .
v_call: TRBV28
cdr3_nt: TGTGCCAGCAGTGAAAACAGGGTTCAGCCCCAGCATTTT
cdr3_aa: CASSENRVQPQHF

j_call: TRBJ2-1
d_call: .
clone_size: .
v_call: TRBV19
cdr3_nt: TGTGCCAGTAGTCCTTCTCGCAATGAGCAGTTCTTC
cdr3_aa: CASSPSRNEQFF

j_call: TRBJ2-7
d_call: .
clone_size: .
v_call: TRBV5-1
cdr3_nt: TGCGCCAGCAGCTTGGATGGGGCCCCCGCCTACGAGCAGTACTTC
cdr3_aa: CASSLDGAPAYEQYF

j_call: TRBJ1-2
d_call: .
clone_size: .
v_call: TRBV19
cdr3_nt: TGTGCCAGTACTGAGGGGCCCTATGGCTACACCTTC
cdr3_aa: CASTEGPYGYTF

j_call: TRBJ2-3
d_call: TRBD2
clone_size: .
v_call: TRBV18
cdr3_nt: TGTGCCAGCTCACCACAGTTAGCGGGTGGCACAGATACGCAGTATTTT
cdr3_aa: CASSPQLAGGTDTQYF

j_call: TRBJ2-1
d_call: TRBD2
clone_size: .
v_call: TRBV3-1/TRBV3-2
cdr3_nt: TGTGCCAGCAGCCCACTTCGCCGGGGGACTAGCGGGAGGTCCTACAATGAGCAGTTCTTC
cdr3_aa: CASSPLRRGTSGRSYNEQFF

j_call: TRBJ1-2
d_call: TRBD1
clone_size: .
v_call: TRBV29-1
cdr3_nt: TGCAGCGCAAGATTACAGGGGGCGGATGGCTACACCTTC
cdr3_aa: CSARLQGADGYTF

j_call: TRBJ1-1
d_call: .
clone_size: .
v_call: TRBV10-1
cdr3_nt: TGCGCCAGCAGTGAGTACAGGTCGGACACTGAAGCTTTCTTT
cdr3_aa: CASSEYRSDTEAFF

j_call: TRBJ1-2
d_call: .
clone_size: once
v_call: TRBV3-1/TRBV3-2
cdr3_nt: TGTGCCAGCAGCCAAGGAAGCCAATATGGCTACACCTTC
cdr3_aa: CASSQGSQYGYTF

j_call: TRBJ2-1
d_call: .
clone_size: .
v_call: TRBV4-2
cdr3_nt: TGTGCCAGCAGCCAAACGTCCCAGCGGTCACCCTCGGATGAGCAGTTCTTC
cdr3_aa: CASSQTSQRSPSDEQFF